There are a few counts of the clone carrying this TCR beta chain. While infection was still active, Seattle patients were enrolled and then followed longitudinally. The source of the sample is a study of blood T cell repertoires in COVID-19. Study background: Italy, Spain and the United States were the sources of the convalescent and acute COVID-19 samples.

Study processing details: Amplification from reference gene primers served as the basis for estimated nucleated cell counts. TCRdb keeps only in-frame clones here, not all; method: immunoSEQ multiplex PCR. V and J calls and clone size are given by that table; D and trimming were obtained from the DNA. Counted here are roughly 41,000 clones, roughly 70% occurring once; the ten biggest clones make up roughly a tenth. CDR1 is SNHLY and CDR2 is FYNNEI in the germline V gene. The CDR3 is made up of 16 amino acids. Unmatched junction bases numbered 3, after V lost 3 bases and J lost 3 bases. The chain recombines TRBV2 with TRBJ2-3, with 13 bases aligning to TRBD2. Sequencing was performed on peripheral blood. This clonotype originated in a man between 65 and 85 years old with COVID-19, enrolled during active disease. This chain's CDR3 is CASSETSGRRTDTQYF. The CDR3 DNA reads TGTGCCAGCAGTGAGACTAGCGGGAGGAGGACAGATACGCAGTATTTT.